This is a list of T cell receptor beta chains from one sample in a study of OX40 agonist ivuxolimab in advanced cancers. Clones were read by immunoSEQ multiplex PCR, and TCRdb kept only the in-frame ones, dropping some. The table includes 65,000 to 85,000 clones, 84% detected once. Sequencing was performed on CD4+ or CD8+ T cells sorted from blood, taken in a trial of the OX40 agonist ivuxolimab. The receptors originated from an adult with an advanced solid tumor such as melanoma, head and neck, liver or kidney cancer. Each CDR3 is given with its conserved first and last residue. A D gene is named only where the DNA matches it firmly. Size values are once, few and many counts, or a class for expanded clones, and some rows have none.

>-|-|TRBJ2-7|TRBV6-1
TGTGCCAGCAGTGACTTGGGGGGCTACGAGCAGTACTTC
CASSDLGGYEQYF
>-|-|TRBJ1-5|TRBV7-2
TGTGCCAGCAGCTTAAGGGGAGTACAGCATTTT
CASSLRGVQHF
>-|-|TRBJ1-2|TRBV7-9
TGTGCCAGCAGCTTATTAGCCGGAGGTTATGGCTACACCTTC
CASSLLAGGYGYTF
>-|-|TRBJ2-7|TRBV15
TGTGCCACCAGCAGAGGAACCTACGAGCAGTACTTC
CATSRGTYEQYF
>-|-|TRBJ2-7|TRBV15
TGTGCCACCAGCAGTGGCGACAGGACCTACGAGCAGTACTTC
CATSSGDRTYEQYF
>-|TRBD2|TRBJ2-2|TRBV11-3
TGTGCCAGCAGCTTAGGGCGGGAGGCCGGGGAGCTGTTTTTT
CASSLGREAGELFF
>-|-|TRBJ2-2|TRBV5-1
TGCGCCAGCAGCTGGATGACAGGGAACACCGGGGAGCTGTTTTTT
CASSWMTGNTGELFF
>-|TRBD1|TRBJ2-7|TRBV11-2
TGTGCCAGCAGCCACCAACAGGGGACCTACGAGCAGTACTTC
CASSHQQGTYEQYF
>-|-|TRBJ1-3|TRBV5-1
TGCGCCAGCAGCTCCCCGGGCCTTGGAGAAAACACCATATATTTT
CASSSPGLGENTIYF
>once|TRBD1|TRBJ2-3|TRBV7-2
TGTGCCAGCAGCCAACAGGGGGCGAACACAGATACGCAGTATTTT
CASSQQGANTDTQYF
>-|-|TRBJ1-1|TRBV2
TGTGCCAGCAGTGAGACGACAGCAGGCATGAACACTGAAGCTTTCTTT
CASSETTAGMNTEAFF
>-|TRBD1|TRBJ1-2|TRBV29-1
TGCAGCGTAGGGGGACAGACCTATGGCTACACCTTC
CSVGGQTYGYTF
>-|-|TRBJ2-3|TRBV9
TGTGCCAGCAGCGCCCCCGCACAACAAGATACGCAGTATTTT
CASSAPAQQDTQYF
>-|TRBD2|TRBJ2-7|TRBV27
TGTGCCAGCAGTTTCGCCAGCGGGAGTGTAGCGCAGTACTTC
CASSFASGSVAQYF
>-|-|TRBJ1-2|TRBV28
TGTGCCAGCAGTTTAGGAGCGGGTACTATCTATGGCTACACCTTC
CASSLGAGTIYGYTF
>-|TRBD1|TRBJ1-6|TRBV2
TGTGCCAGCAGCGACGAGGGCAGGGGGGTTTCACCCCTCCACTTT
CASSDEGRGVSPLHF
>-|TRBD2|TRBJ2-7|TRBV11-3
TGTGCCAGCAGCTTAGGGGTCGGGACTAGCGTCTACGAGCAGTACTTC
CASSLGVGTSVYEQYF
>-|-|TRBJ1-6|TRBV27
TGTGCCAGCAGTCTTTATAATTCACCCCTCCACTTT
CASSLYNSPLHF